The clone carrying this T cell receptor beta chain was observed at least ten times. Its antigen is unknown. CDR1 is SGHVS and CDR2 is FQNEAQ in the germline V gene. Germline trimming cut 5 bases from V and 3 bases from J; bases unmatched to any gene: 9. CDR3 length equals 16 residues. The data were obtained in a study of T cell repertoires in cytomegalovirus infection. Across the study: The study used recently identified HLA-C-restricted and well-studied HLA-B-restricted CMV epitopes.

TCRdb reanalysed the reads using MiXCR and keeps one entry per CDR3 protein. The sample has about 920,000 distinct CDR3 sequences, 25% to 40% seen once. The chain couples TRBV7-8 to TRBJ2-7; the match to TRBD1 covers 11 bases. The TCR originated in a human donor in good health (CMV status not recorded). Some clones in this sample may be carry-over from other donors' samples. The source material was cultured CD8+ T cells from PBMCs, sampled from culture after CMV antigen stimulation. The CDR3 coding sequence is TGTGCCAGCAGCCCGGGACAGGGGGGGAACCGCTACGAGCAGTACGTC. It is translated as CASSPGQGGNRYEQYV.